The clone carrying this TCR beta chain was counted a single time. This specimen belongs to a study of shared clonotypes between healthy human individuals. This CDR3 region has 14 residues. With V trimmed by 6 bases and J by 3 bases, 4 bases remained unmatched. Germline CDR1 reads ENHRY; CDR2 reads SYGVKD. The data were produced by immunoSEQ multiplex PCR, yet TCRdb's version contains in-frame clones alone and is incomplete. This table holds over a million clones, roughly 97% found once. The sample comprised naive CD4+ T cells sorted from blood. Subset of the sample: CD45RA+ positively selected. The clonotype comes from a man aged 25 to 40 in good health. The chain links TRBV10-3 to TRBJ2-2; 7 nucleotides agree with TRBD1. The DNA of the CDR3 is TGTGCCATCAGACTCGACAGGGACACCGGGGAGCTGTTTTTT. This codes for CAIRLDRDTGELFF.